One sample yielded the 23 T cell receptor beta chains listed below, sequenced in a study of T cells in Graves' hyperthyroidism and ophthalmopathy. Amplification yielded TCR beta CDR3 regions, with RNA transcripts as the source. TCR CDR3 underwent first-round RT-PCR with the HTBI primer set. Each CDR3 protein gets one entry after TCRdb re-called the multiplex PCR reads with MiXCR. The profile shows 450,000 to 650,000 distinct CDR3 sequences, roughly 20% of them singletons. Sequences were obtained from blood. The receptors were gathered from a young man with Graves' hyperthyroidism.

In its sample, this clonotype was seen many times. The chain is built from TRBV27 and TRBJ2-7; D unclear. The ends were cut back, 2 bases at V and 6 bases at J, with 14 bases in the middle. Germline V gives CDR1 MNHEY, CDR2 SMNVEV (reference sequence). The CDR3 extends over 14 amino acids. The CDR3: CASSLNWPPLEQYF. Here the CDR3 DNA reads TGTGCCAGCAGTTTAAATTGGCCTCCCCTCGAGCAGTACTTC.

The chain couples TRBV5-8 to TRBJ1-1; D is uncertain. The germline V gene encodes CDR1 SGHTS and CDR2 YDEGEE. The CDR3 extends over 14 amino acids. Deletions cut 4 bases from V and 6 bases from J, with 16 bases between. This chain's CDR3 is CASSRTHRVPEAFF. As DNA, the CDR3 is TGTGCCAGCAGCCGGACCCATCGGGTGCCTGAAGCTTTCTTT.

Ten or more counts support this clonotype. The chain has TRBV7-8 and TRBJ1-3, with D possibly matching TRBD1 (5 bases). Germline CDR1 reads SGHVS; CDR2 reads FQNEAQ. This CDR3 contains 17 residues. Trimming removed 5 bases at V and 4 bases at J, with 21 bases between. CDR3 bases: TGTGCCAGCAGCCCATTCATGGGGGTAGTTTCGGGAAACACCATATATTTT. Encoded protein: CASSPFMGVVSGNTIYF.

This clonotype was observed many times. J is TRBJ1-2 and V is TRBV4-1; TRBD1 might be the D (6 bases). Germline assignment: CDR1 MGHRA and CDR2 YSYEKL. The CDR3 contains 19 residues. Trimming removed 3 bases at V and 2 bases at J, with 25 bases between. The CDR3 region has the DNA TGCGCCAGCAGCCACATCACCGGGATGTCTAGGACAGAGAACTATGGCTACACCTTC. Amino acids: CASSHITGMSRTENYGYTF.

This clonotype showed up just a few times. This chain links TRBV2 with TRBJ1-5; 10 bases line up with TRBD1. Germline assignment: CDR1 SNHLY and CDR2 FYNNEI. Losses at the gene ends were 6 bases for V and 4 bases for J; bases not matched to a gene: 6. The CDR3 has 15 amino acids. The CDR3 region has the DNA TGTGCCAGCAGGCCTGGGGACAGGGGTAATCAGCCCCAGCATTTT. This codes for CASRPGDRGNQPQHF.

The V gene is TRBV11-2, the J gene TRBJ1-2, with D uncertain. The CDR3 totals 13 residues. The V and J ends lost 6 bases and 6 bases respectively, with 14 bases between them. CDR1 SGHAT and CDR2 FQNNGV come from the germline V gene. The CDR3 nucleotides read TGTGCCAGCAGTCCAACTGGACGCCATGGCTACACCTTC. As protein: CASSPTGRHGYTF.

This clonotype was counted at least ten times. The rearrangement joins TRBV4-1 to TRBJ2-7; the D gene is possibly TRBD2 (6 bases). Germline V gives CDR1 MGHRA, CDR2 YSYEKL. V was trimmed by 0 bases and J by 2 bases, leaving 8 bases between them. CDR3 length equals 14 residues. CDR3 in amino acids: CASSQDGGPYEQYF. The CDR3 DNA sequence: TGCGCCAGCAGCCAAGACGGGGGACCCTACGAGCAGTACTTC.

This clonotype was seen at least ten times. This chain uses TRBV6-1 with TRBJ1-5; no firm D call. The CDR3 consists of 16 residues. Germline CDR1 reads MNHNS; CDR2 reads SASEGT. The V and J ends lost 0 bases and 5 bases respectively, with 14 bases between them. CDR3 loop: CASSEAFRALHQPQHF. The CDR3, as DNA: TGTGCCAGCAGTGAAGCATTCCGGGCCCTTCATCAGCCCCAGCATTTT.

This clonotype was seen at least ten times. V gene TRBV12-3 or TRBV12-4 combines with J gene TRBJ2-7; D may be TRBD2 (5 bases). CDR3 length equals 14 residues. Trimming stripped 5 bases from V and 0 bases from J, with 11 bases between. For the CDR3, the DNA is TGTGCCAGCAGTCTTGGACTGCTCTCCTACGAGCAGTACTTC. It is translated as CASSLGLLSYEQYF.

This clonotype was recorded many times. The CDR3 region has the DNA TGTGCCAGCAGCTTAGAAGACAGGGTGGTGGAGACCCAGTACTTC. This sequence encodes CASSLEDRVVETQYF. The chain has TRBV7-8 and TRBJ2-5; 7 nucleotides align to TRBD1. The CDR3 sequence is 15 residues long. Germline V CDR1 and CDR2: SGHVS, FQNEAQ. Trimming at V came to 1 base and at J to 5 bases, leaving 7 bases not matched to a gene.

A remark on this clonotype: A much more abundant neighbour one base away suggests this may be a read error. This chain links TRBV30 with TRBJ1-1; D is uncertain. Germline V gene data show CDR1 as GTSNPN and CDR2 as SVGIG (reference sequence). Trimming took off 1 base at V and 7 bases at J, with 10 bases between the two ends. The CDR3 consists of 12 residues. The CDR3 DNA is TGTGCCTGGAGTGGGCAGCCTGTTGAAGCTTTCTTT. It translates to CAWSGQPVEAFF.

This clonotype was counted at least ten times. The J gene is TRBJ2-7, the V gene TRBV6-1, with D tentatively TRBD1 (6 bases). Germline V gene lookup returns CDR1 MNHNS and CDR2 SASEGT. The germline V and J ends were trimmed by 6 bases and 2 bases, with 11 bases remaining between them. This CDR3 has 13 residues. The CDR3 DNA sequence: TGTGCCAGCAGACAGGGCGAAACCTACGAGCAGTACTTC. It yields the protein CASRQGETYEQYF.

This clonotype appeared a few times. This chain uses TRBV30 with TRBJ1-1; D call uncertain. The germline V gene encodes CDR1 GTSNPN and CDR2 SVGIG (reference sequence). The CDR3 is 17 amino acids. Trimming stripped 0 bases from V and 0 bases from J, with 17 bases between. The CDR3 protein is CAWSVLRRRAVNTEAFF. As DNA, the CDR3 is TGTGCCTGGAGTGTACTACGCCGAAGGGCCGTGAACACTGAAGCTTTCTTT.

This CDR3 reads CASNGQGAPGTNYGYTF. The CDR3 region has the DNA TGTGCCAGCAACGGACAGGGGGCACCAGGCACCAACTATGGCTACACCTTC. This chain joins TRBV28 and TRBJ1-2; 11 nucleotides line up with TRBD1. The CDR3 has 17 amino acids. Trimming at V came to 7 bases and at J to 2 bases, leaving 12 bases not matched to a gene. Germline CDR1 is MDHEN and CDR2 is SYDVKM.

V usage is TRBV6-1 and J usage is TRBJ2-3; 10 nucleotides align to TRBD2. The CDR3 totals 18 residues. Germline V gene lookup returns CDR1 MNHNS and CDR2 SASEGT. J gave up 2 bases and V 2 bases, and 10 bases lay outside the gene matches. CDR3 in amino acids: CASSERARTSGFTDTQYF. Written as DNA, the CDR3 is TGTGCCAGCAGTGAAAGGGCGCGGACTAGCGGTTTCACAGATACGCAGTATTTT.

The rearrangement joins TRBV6-1 to TRBJ1-5; TRBD1 aligns across 8 bases. CDR3 length: 16 residues. The V and J ends lost 4 bases and 0 bases, in that order; junction bases with no gene match: 5. Germline lookup yields CDR1 MNHNS and CDR2 SASEGT. This chain's CDR3 is CASSGEGQVSNQPQHF. CDR3 bases: TGTGCCAGCAGTGGCGAGGGACAGGTTAGCAATCAGCCCCAGCATTTT.

Many counts were recorded for this clonotype. The chain combines TRBV12-3 or TRBV12-4 with TRBJ2-2, with D possibly being TRBD1 or TRBD2 (6 bases each). V lost 6 bases and J 7 bases, leaving 24 bases between the germline ends. The CDR3 loop spans 17 amino acids. The CDR3 reads CASRMSGASLKDGELFF. In DNA, the CDR3 is TGTGCCAGCAGAATGTCGGGGGCGTCACTAAAGGACGGGGAGCTGTTTTTT.

This clonotype was counted many times. J is TRBJ1-5 and V is TRBV6-1; 7 bases are a match to TRBD1. The germline V gene has CDR1 MNHNS and CDR2 SASEGT. The CDR3 has 13 residues. V dropped 8 bases and J dropped 2; count of bases not matched to a gene: 3. CDR3 sequence (DNA): TGTGCCAGCCCCGGACAGGGCAATCAGCCCCAGCATTTT. Protein: CASPGQGNQPQHF.

This clonotype was recorded a few times. The CDR3 here is CASSLGLGGEEQYF. CDR3 DNA sequence: TGTGCCAGCAGCTTAGGGTTAGGGGGTGAAGAGCAGTACTTC. V gene TRBV7-8 combines with J gene TRBJ2-7; D is perhaps TRBD1 (6 bases). The CDR3 runs 14 residues. CDR1 is SGHVS, CDR2 FQNEAQ, per germline. Trimming removed 1 base at V and 7 bases at J, with 14 bases between.

This clonotype occurred a few times. It may be a read error: a sequence one base away is much more abundant. CDR3 sequence (DNA): TGTGCCAGCAGTTTTGACAGGGTGCCAAATGAAGCTTGCTTT. It translates to CASSFDRVPNEACF. The V call is TRBV28, the J call TRBJ1-1; 7 positions agree with TRBD1. The CDR3 extends over 14 amino acids. From germline, CDR1 is MDHEN and CDR2 SYDVKM.

The chain is built from TRBV7-8 and TRBJ2-2, with TRBD1 matching over 7 bases. In germline, CDR1 is SGHVS, CDR2 FQNEAQ. This CDR3 is built from 16 residues. The junction had 12 bases not matched to a gene; V was cut back by 5 bases and J by 6 bases. The CDR3 protein is CASSRRQGSRSGELFF. DNA of the CDR3: TGTGCCAGCAGCCGCCGACAGGGTTCCCGGTCCGGGGAGCTGTTTTTT.

This clonotype was found many times. V and J are TRBV20-1 and TRBJ2-7; TRBD2 matches 9 bases. V shed 0 bases and J 3 bases; nucleotides not matched to a gene: 3. The CDR3 has 14 amino acids. CDR1 and CDR2 from the germline V gene are DFQATT and SNEGSKA (reference sequence). This CDR3 reads CSARDSSGDYEQYF. As DNA, the CDR3 is TGCAGTGCTAGAGATTCTAGCGGGGACTACGAGCAGTACTTC.

In its sample, this clonotype was seen once. A much larger clone is a single base away; this may be a read error. The chain employs TRBV11-2 and TRBJ2-5; D may be TRBD2 (7 bases). The germline V gene has CDR1 SGHAT and CDR2 FQNNGV. The CDR3 totals 14 residues. The DNA of the CDR3 is TGTGTCAGCAGCTGGGGGGGGGCCTTAGAGACCCAGTACTTC. Translated: CVSSWGGALETQYF.